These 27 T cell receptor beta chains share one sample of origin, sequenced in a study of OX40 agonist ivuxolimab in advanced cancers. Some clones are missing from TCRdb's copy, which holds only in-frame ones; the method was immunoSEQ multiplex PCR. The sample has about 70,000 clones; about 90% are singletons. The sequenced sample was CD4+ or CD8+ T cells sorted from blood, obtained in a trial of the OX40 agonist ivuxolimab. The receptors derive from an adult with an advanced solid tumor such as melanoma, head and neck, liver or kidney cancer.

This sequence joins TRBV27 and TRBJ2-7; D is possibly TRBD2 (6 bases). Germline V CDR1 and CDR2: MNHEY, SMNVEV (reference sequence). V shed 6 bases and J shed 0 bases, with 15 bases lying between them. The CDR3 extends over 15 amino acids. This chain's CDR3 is CASRPLRDFSYEQYF. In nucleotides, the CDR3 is TGTGCCAGCAGACCACTAAGGGACTTCTCCTACGAGCAGTACTTC.

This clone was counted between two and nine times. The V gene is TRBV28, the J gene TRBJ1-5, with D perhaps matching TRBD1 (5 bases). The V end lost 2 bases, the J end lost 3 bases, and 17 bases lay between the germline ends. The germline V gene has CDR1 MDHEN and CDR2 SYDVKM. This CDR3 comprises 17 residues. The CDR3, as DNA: TGTGCCAGCAGTTTACCGGGGGACGCAGCGGACAATCAGCCCCAGCATTTT. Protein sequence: CASSLPGDAADNQPQHF.

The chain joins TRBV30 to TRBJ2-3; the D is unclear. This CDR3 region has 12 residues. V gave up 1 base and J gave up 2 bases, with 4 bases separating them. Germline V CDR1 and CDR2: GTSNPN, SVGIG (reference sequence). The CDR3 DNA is TGTGCCTGGAGTGAATTCACAGATACGCAGTATTTT. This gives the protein CAWSEFTDTQYF. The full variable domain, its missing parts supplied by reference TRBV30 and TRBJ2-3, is SQTIHQWPATLVQPVGSPLSLECTVEGTSNPNLYWYRQAAGRGLQLLFYSVGIGQISSEVPQNLSASRPQDRQFILSSKKLLLSDSGFYLCAWSEFTDTQYFGPGTRLTVL.

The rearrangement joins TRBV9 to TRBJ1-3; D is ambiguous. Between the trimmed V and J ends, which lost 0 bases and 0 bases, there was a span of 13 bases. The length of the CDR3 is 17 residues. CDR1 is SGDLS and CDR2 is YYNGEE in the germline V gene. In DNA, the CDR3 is TGTGCCAGCAGCGTAGGGCAGGCGGGCCACTCTGGAAACACCATATATTTT. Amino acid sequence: CASSVGQAGHSGNTIYF.

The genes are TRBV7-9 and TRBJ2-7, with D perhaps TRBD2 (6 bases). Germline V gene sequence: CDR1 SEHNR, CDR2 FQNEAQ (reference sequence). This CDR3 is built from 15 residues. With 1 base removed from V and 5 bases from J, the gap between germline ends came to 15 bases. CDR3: CASSLGTKTGDEQYF. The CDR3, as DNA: TGTGCCAGCAGCTTAGGGACTAAAACCGGTGACGAGCAGTACTTC. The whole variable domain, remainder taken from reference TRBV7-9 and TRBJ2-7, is DTGVSQNPRHKITKRGQNVTFRCDPISEHNRLYWYRQTLGQGPEFLTYFQNEAQLEKSRLLSDRFSAERPKGSFSTLEIQRTEQGDSAMYLCASSLGTKTGDEQYFGPGTRLTVT.

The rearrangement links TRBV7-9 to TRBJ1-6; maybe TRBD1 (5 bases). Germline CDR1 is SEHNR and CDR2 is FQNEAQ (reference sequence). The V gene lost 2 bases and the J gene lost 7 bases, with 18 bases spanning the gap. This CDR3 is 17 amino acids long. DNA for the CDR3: TGTGCCAGCAGCTTAACCCTAACGCGGGGGGAAAATTCACCCCTCCACTTT. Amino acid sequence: CASSLTLTRGENSPLHF.

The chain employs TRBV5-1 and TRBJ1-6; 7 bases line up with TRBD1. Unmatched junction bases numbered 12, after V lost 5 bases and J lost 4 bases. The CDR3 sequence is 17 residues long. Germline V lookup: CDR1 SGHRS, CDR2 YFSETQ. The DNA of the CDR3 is TGCGCCAGCAGATGGGGCGACAGGGACCTTTATAATTCACCCCTCCACTTT. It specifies CASRWGDRDLYNSPLHF. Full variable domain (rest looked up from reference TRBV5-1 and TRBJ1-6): KAGVTQTPRYLIKTRGQQVTLSCSPISGHRSVSWYQQTPGQGLQFLFEYFSETQRNKGNFPGRFSGRQFSNSRSEMNVSTLELGDSALYLCASRWGDRDLYNSPLHFGNGTRLTVT.

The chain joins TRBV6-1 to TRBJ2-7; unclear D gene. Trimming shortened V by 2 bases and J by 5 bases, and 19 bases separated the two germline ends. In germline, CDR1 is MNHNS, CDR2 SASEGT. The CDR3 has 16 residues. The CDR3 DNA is TGTGCCAGCAGTGAAACCCTGGCAGGTAGGATCCACGAGCAGTACTTC. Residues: CASSETLAGRIHEQYF.

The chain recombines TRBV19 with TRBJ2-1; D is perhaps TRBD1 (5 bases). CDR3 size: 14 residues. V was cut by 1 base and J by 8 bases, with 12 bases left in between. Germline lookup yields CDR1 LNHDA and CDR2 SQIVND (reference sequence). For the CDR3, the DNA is TGTGCCAGTAGTATAGGCAGCCCCAGGGATGAGCAGTTCTTC. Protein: CASSIGSPRDEQFF.

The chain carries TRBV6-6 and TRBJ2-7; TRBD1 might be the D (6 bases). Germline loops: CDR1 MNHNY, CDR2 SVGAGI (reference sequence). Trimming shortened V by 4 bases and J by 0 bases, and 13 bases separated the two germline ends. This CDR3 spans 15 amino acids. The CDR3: CASSSRTDGSYEQYF. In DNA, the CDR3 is TGTGCCAGCAGTTCTCGGACAGACGGCTCCTACGAGCAGTACTTC.

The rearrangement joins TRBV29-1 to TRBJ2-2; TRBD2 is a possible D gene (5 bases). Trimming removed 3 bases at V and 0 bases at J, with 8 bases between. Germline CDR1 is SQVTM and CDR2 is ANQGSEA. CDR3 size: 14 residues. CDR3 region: CSVDSGSNTGELFF. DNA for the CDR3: TGCAGCGTTGACAGCGGTTCGAACACCGGGGAGCTGTTTTTT.

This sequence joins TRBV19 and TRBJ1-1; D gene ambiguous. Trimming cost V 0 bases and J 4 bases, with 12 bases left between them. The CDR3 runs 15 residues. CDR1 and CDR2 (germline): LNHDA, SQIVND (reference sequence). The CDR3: CASSIDQFPGTEAFF. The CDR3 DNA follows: TGTGCCAGTAGTATAGACCAATTTCCAGGCACTGAAGCTTTCTTT.

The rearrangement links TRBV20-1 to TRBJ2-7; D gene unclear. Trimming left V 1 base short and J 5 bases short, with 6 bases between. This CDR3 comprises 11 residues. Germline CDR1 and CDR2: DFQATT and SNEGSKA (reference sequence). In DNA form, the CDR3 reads TGCAGTGCTAGAGCTACCCACGAGCAGTACTTC. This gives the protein CSARATHEQYF.

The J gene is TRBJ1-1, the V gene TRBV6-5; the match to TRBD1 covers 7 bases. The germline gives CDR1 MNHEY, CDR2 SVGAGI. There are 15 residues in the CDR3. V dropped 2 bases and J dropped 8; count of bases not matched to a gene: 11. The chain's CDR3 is CASSYPPGQVGEAFF. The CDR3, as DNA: TGTGCCAGCAGTTACCCTCCAGGACAGGTTGGGGAAGCTTTCTTT.

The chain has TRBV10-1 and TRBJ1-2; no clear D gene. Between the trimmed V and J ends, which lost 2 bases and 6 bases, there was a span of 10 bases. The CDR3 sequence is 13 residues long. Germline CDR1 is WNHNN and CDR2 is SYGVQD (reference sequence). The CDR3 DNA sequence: TGCGCCAGCAGTGAGCCCCGTTTTAATGGCTACACCTTC. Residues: CASSEPRFNGYTF.

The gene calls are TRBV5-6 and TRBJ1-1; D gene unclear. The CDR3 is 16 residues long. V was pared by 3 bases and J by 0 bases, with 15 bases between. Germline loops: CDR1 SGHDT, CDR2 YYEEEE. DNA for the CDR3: TGTGCCAGCAGCTGGACGGGGAGAAACATGAACACTGAAGCTTTCTTT. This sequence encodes CASSWTGRNMNTEAFF.

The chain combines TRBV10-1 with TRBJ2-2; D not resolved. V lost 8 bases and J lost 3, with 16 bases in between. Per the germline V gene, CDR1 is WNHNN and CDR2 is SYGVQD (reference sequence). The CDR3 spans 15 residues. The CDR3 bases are TGCGCCAGCGGCGATTCACCCTTGTACACCGGGGAGCTGTTTTTT. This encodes CASGDSPLYTGELFF.

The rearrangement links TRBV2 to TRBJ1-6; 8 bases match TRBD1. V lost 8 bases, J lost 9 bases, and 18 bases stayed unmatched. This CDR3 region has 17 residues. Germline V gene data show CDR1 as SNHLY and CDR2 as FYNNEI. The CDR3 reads CASLTGSVQGAFSPLHF. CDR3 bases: TGTGCCAGCCTAACGGGATCCGTTCAGGGGGCGTTTTCACCCCTCCACTTT.

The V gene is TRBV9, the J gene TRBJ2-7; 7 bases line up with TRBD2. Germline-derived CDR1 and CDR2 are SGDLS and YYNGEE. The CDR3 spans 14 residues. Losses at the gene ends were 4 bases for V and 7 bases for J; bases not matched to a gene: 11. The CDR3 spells CASSLDGGSREQYF. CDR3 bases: TGTGCCAGCAGCCTTGACGGGGGGAGTAGAGAGCAGTACTTC.

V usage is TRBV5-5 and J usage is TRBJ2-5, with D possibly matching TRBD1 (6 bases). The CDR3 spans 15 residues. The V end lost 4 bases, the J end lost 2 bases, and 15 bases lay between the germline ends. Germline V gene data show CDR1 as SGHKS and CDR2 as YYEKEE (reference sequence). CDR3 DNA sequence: TGTGCCAGCAGCCAAACCACAGGGCCGCAAGAGACCCAGTACTTC. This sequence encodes CASSQTTGPQETQYF.

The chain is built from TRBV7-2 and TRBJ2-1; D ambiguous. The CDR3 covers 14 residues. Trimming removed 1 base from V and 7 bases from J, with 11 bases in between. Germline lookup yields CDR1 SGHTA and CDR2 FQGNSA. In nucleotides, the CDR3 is TGTGCCAGCAGCTTAGGCTCTAAGAAGAATGAGCAGTTCTTC. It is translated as CASSLGSKKNEQFF.

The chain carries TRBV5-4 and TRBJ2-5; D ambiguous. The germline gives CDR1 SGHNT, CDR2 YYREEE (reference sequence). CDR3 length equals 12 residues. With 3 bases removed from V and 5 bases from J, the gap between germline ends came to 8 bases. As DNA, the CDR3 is TGTGCCAGCAGCTATAGTCGGGAGACCCAGTACTTC. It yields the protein CASSYSRETQYF.

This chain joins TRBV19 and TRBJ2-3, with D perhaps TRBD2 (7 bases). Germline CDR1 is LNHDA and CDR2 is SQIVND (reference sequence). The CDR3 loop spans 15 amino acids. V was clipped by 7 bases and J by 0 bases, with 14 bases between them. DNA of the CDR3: TGTGCCAGTAATCCCGGGGGGCTGAGCACAGATACGCAGTATTTT. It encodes CASNPGGLSTDTQYF.

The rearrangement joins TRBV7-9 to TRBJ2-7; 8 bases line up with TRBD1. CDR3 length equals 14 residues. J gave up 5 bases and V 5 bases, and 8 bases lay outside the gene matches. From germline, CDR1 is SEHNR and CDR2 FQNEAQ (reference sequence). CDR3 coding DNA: TGTGCCAGCAGCCCCCCACAGGGGGTCGACGAGCAGTACTTC. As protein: CASSPPQGVDEQYF.

Written as DNA, the CDR3 is TGTGCCAGCAGCCCAAATACCCACCAGCAGTTCTTC. Amino acid sequence: CASSPNTHQQFF. The chain has TRBV11-1 and TRBJ2-1; D is ambiguous. The CDR3 has 12 amino acids. Trimming left V 5 bases short and J 11 bases short, with 13 bases between. Germline V lookup: CDR1 SGHAT, CDR2 FQDESV (reference sequence).

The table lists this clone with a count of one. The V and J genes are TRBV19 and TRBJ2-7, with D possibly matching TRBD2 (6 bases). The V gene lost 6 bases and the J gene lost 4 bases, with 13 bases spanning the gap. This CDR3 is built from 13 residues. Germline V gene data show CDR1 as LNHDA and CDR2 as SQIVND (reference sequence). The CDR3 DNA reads TGTGCCAGTAGCGCGAGCGGGCCGTACGAGCAGTACTTC. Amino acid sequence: CASSASGPYEQYF.

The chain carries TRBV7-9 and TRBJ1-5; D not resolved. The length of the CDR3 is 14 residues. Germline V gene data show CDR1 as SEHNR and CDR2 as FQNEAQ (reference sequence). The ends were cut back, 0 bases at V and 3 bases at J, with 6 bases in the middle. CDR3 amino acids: CASSLAGNNQPQHF. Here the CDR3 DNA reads TGTGCCAGCAGCTTAGCAGGAAACAATCAGCCCCAGCATTTT.